Listed here are 15 T cell receptor beta chains from one sample, sequenced in a study of T cell responses to AZD1222 COVID-19 vaccine (dated by TCRdb to about 2021). In light of the paper, this sample's time point label describes: baseline before first vaccination. Library generation was performed with the immunoSEQ multiplex PCR assay. TCRdb limited this immuneACCESS table to in-frame rearrangements with V and J called. A share of clones is missing; checked studies link under half to unresolved V genes, and the rest is unexplained. Within this sample are about 140,000 clones, with about 87% of them counted one time only. The ten top clones hold 5% to 6.5% of the sample. This specimen consisted of peripheral blood, obtained on day 0 of AZD1222 vaccination. The receptors derive from an adult in good health.

The V and J genes are TRBV6-5 and TRBJ2-7; D is possibly TRBD1 (6 bases). Trimming took off 5 bases at V and 2 bases at J, with 13 bases between the two ends. Per the germline V gene, CDR1 is MNHEY and CDR2 is SVGAGI. The CDR3 is made up of 14 amino acids. CDR3 in amino acids: CASSRDRPPYEQYF. CDR3 DNA sequence: TGTGCCAGCAGTCGCGACAGGCCCCCCTACGAGCAGTACTTC.

The CDR3 loop reads CASSYSTGPQHF. CDR3 sequence (DNA): TGTGCCAGCAGTTACTCGACGGGGCCCCAGCATTTT. The rearrangement uses TRBV6-2 or TRBV6-3 and TRBJ1-5; D ambiguous. The CDR3 spans 12 residues. Trimming removed 0 bases at V and 9 bases at J, with 6 bases between. CDR1 is MNHEY and CDR2 is SVGEGT in the germline V gene.

This clone has just one count. V is TRBV4-2 and J is TRBJ1-2; D not certain. CDR1 is LGHNA and CDR2 is YNFKEQ in the germline V gene. Trimming shortened V by 4 bases and J by 6 bases, and 12 bases separated the two germline ends. CDR3 length equals 13 residues. The CDR3 protein is CASSRGPSHGYTF. The CDR3 region has the DNA TGTGCCAGCAGCCGAGGCCCATCTCATGGCTACACCTTC.

The chain has TRBV28 and TRBJ1-2; D is perhaps TRBD1 (5 bases). This CDR3 contains 13 residues. V gave up 7 bases and J gave up 4 bases, with 13 bases separating them. Germline V gene sequence: CDR1 MDHEN, CDR2 SYDVKM. This CDR3 reads CASIVPGGYGYTF. The CDR3 DNA reads as TGTGCCAGCATCGTCCCCGGGGGCTATGGCTACACCTTC.

The rearrangement links TRBV27 to TRBJ1-6, with a possible D match to TRBD1 (5 bases). Germline loops: CDR1 MNHEY, CDR2 SMNVEV (reference sequence). The CDR3 runs 14 residues. Trimming cost V 3 bases and J 8 bases, with 11 bases left between them. The CDR3 loop is CASSLGPGDSPLHF. As DNA, the CDR3 is TGTGCCAGCAGTTTGGGGCCTGGGGATTCACCCCTCCACTTT.

J is TRBJ1-3 and V is TRBV28; unclear D gene. This CDR3 spans 16 amino acids. In germline, CDR1 is MDHEN, CDR2 SYDVKM. V lost 5 bases and J 2 bases, leaving 16 bases between the germline ends. The CDR3 region has the DNA TGTGCCAGCAGTCAATATATCCAGCCCACTGGAAACACCATATATTTT. This codes for CASSQYIQPTGNTIYF.

This clone was counted between two and nine times. The chain is built from TRBV7-8 and TRBJ2-7; TRBD1 aligns across 8 bases. V was pared by 0 bases and J by 0 bases, with 1 base of the junction left unmatched. CDR1 and CDR2 (germline): SGHVS, FQNEAQ. The CDR3 has 15 residues. The CDR3 DNA reads TGTGCCAGCAGCTTAGCGGGACAGGCCTCCTACGAGCAGTACTTC. Amino acids: CASSLAGQASYEQYF. Supplemented by reference TRBV7-8 and TRBJ2-7, the full variable domain reads GAGVSQSPRYKVAKRGQDVALRCDPISGHVSLFWYQQALGQGPEFLTYFQNEAQLDKSGLPSDRFFAERPEGSVSTLKIQRTQQEDSAVYLCASSLAGQASYEQYFGPGTRLTVT.

The V call is TRBV24-1, the J call TRBJ2-2; 7 bases are shared with TRBD1. The V gene end was trimmed by 8 bases and the J gene end by 6 bases; junction bases not matched to a gene: 2. CDR1 and CDR2 (germline): KGHDR, SFDVKD. The CDR3 is made up of 12 amino acids. The CDR3 loop reads CATNGQAGELFF. In nucleotides, the CDR3 is TGTGCCACCAATGGACAGGCCGGGGAGCTGTTTTTT.

The rearrangement uses TRBV24-1 and TRBJ2-3, with a weak D call TRBD2 (6 bases). CDR1 and CDR2 (germline): KGHDR, SFDVKD. V lost 3 bases and J lost 0, with 12 bases in between. The CDR3 runs to 16 residues. CDR3 DNA: TGTGCCACCAGTGATAGGTTAGCGGCTAGCACAGATACGCAGTATTTT. Translating it yields CATSDRLAASTDTQYF.

This chain links TRBV19 with TRBJ1-5; D remains unclear. The germline V gene encodes CDR1 LNHDA and CDR2 SQIVND (reference sequence). V was shortened by 7 bases and J by 1 base, with 8 bases between the two germline ends. The CDR3 sequence is 13 residues long. The CDR3 DNA reads TGTGCCAGTAATAGGGTCAGCAATCAGCCCCAGCATTTT. Translated, it gives CASNRVSNQPQHF.

This clone was observed once. The V call is TRBV18, the J call TRBJ1-1; no clear D gene. Per germline, CDR1 KGHSH and CDR2 LQKENI. V was trimmed by 0 bases and J by 3 bases, leaving 11 bases between them. The CDR3 runs to 15 residues. The CDR3 DNA reads TGTGCCAGCTCACCACCCCCGGGGTGGGACACTGAAGCTTTCTTT. Translation gives CASSPPPGWDTEAFF.

The genes are TRBV28 and TRBJ1-4, with 9 bases matching TRBD1. Germline lookup yields CDR1 MDHEN and CDR2 SYDVKM. V shed 6 bases, J shed 7 bases, and the junction held 12 bases outside the gene matches. The CDR3 spans 16 residues. The chain's CDR3 is CASSHRLGTGSEKLFF. The CDR3 DNA sequence: TGTGCCAGCAGCCATAGGCTAGGGACAGGGTCTGAAAAACTGTTTTTT.

This chain connects TRBV15 to TRBJ1-3; D not certain. The CDR3 runs 15 residues. Germline V gene sequence: CDR1 LNHNV, CDR2 YYDKDF (reference sequence). With 0 bases removed from V and 2 bases from J, the gap between germline ends came to 8 bases. This chain's CDR3 is CATSRDAAAGNTIYF. The CDR3, as DNA: TGTGCCACCAGCAGAGACGCAGCCGCTGGAAACACCATATATTTT.

The chain links TRBV28 to TRBJ2-5, with D unresolved. The CDR3 totals 15 residues. Germline assignment: CDR1 MDHEN and CDR2 SYDVKM. V lost 5 bases and J 5 bases, leaving 18 bases between the germline ends. In DNA, the CDR3 is TGTGCCAGCAGTGTCCGAGGCGTGGCCGGCGAGACCCAGTACTTC. Translation gives CASSVRGVAGETQYF.

This clone has only a few counts. This chain links TRBV30 with TRBJ1-2, with D possibly being TRBD1 (5 bases). The V gene's germline CDR1 is GTSNPN and CDR2 SVGIG (reference sequence). V shed 0 bases and J shed 6 bases, with 11 bases lying between them. The CDR3 runs 13 residues. Written as DNA, the CDR3 is TGTGCCTGGAGTGTGGGGCAGGGCGATGGCTACACCTTC. This codes for CAWSVGQGDGYTF.